Below, 28 T cell receptor beta chains from the same sample are listed, as sequenced in a study of cytomegalovirus exposure and HLA in healthy donors. PCR involved 60 Vbeta and 13 Jbeta primers. Method: immunoSEQ multiplex PCR; TCRdb's copy keeps in-frame clones and lacks some. In the table there are some 120,000 clones, roughly 79% of which are singletons. Material: PBMCs. The receptors were gathered from a woman between 40 and 55 years old in good health and CMV-seronegative.

The gene calls are TRBV6-5 and TRBJ1-1; D is possibly TRBD1 (6 bases). The CDR3 runs to 13 residues. CDR1 and CDR2 (germline): MNHEY, SVGAGI. Trimming shortened V by 7 bases and J by 1 base, and 10 bases separated the two germline ends. The CDR3 DNA follows: TGTGCCAGCAAATTGGGACAGAACACTGAAGCTTTCTTT. The encoded protein is CASKLGQNTEAFF.

This clone was recorded once. The rearrangement links TRBV7-2 to TRBJ2-7; 12 bases line up with TRBD2. V lost 4 bases to trimming and J lost 6 bases; unmatched junction nucleotides: 7. The CDR3 covers 15 residues. CDR1 and CDR2 (germline): SGHTA, FQGNSA. The CDR3 coding sequence is TGTGCCAGCAGCTCTAGCGGGAGGGGGCTTGGCGAGCAGTACTTC. This translates into CASSSSGRGLGEQYF.

This clone has just a few counts. This chain uses TRBV18 with TRBJ2-3, with 8 bases aligning to TRBD1. CDR3 length: 16 residues. Per germline, CDR1 KGHSH and CDR2 LQKENI. V lost 2 bases, J lost 5 bases, and 9 bases stayed unmatched. The CDR3 bases are TGTGCCAGCTCACCATCTCAGGACAGGGATTTAGATACGCAGTATTTT. This gives the protein CASSPSQDRDLDTQYF. Complete variable domain (other parts from reference TRBV18 and TRBJ2-3): NAGVMQNPRHLVRRRGQEARLRCSPMKGHSHVYWYRQLPEEGLKFMVYLQKENIIDESGMPKERFSAEFPKEGPSILRIQQVVRGDSAAYFCASSPSQDRDLDTQYFGPGTRLTVL.

This chain joins TRBV4-1 and TRBJ2-7; 9 bases fit TRBD2. This CDR3 has 18 amino acids. V shed 0 bases and J 0 bases; nucleotides not matched to a gene: 9. Germline V gene lookup returns CDR1 MGHRA and CDR2 YSYEKL. The CDR3 sequence: CASSQEERSGGLSYEQYF. CDR3 DNA: TGCGCCAGCAGCCAAGAGGAGCGTAGCGGGGGCCTCTCCTACGAGCAGTACTTC.

CDR3 amino acids: CASSLGAGGSDTQYF. Written as DNA, the CDR3 is TGTGCCAGCAGCTTAGGAGCGGGGGGGTCAGATACGCAGTATTTT. The chain joins TRBV7-9 to TRBJ2-3, with TRBD2 matching 10 bases. V lost 1 base and J lost 4; bases outside the gene matches: 2. Germline values: CDR1 SEHNR, CDR2 FQNEAQ (reference sequence). CDR3 size: 15 residues.

The genes are TRBV10-3 and TRBJ1-2; D may be TRBD1 (5 bases). With 2 bases removed from V and 3 bases from J, the gap between germline ends came to 7 bases. The germline V gene has CDR1 ENHRY and CDR2 SYGVKD. The CDR3 is 13 amino acids. The CDR3 coding sequence is TGTGCCATCAGTGAGCAGGGTGACTATGGCTACACCTTC. Its protein is CAISEQGDYGYTF.

This chain uses TRBV19 with TRBJ1-3; possible D gene TRBD1, 6 bases. V was clipped by 3 bases and J by 0 bases, with 9 bases between them. This CDR3 has 15 amino acids. Germline values: CDR1 LNHDA, CDR2 SQIVND (reference sequence). CDR3 region: CASSISGVSGNTIYF. CDR3 DNA sequence: TGTGCCAGTAGTATCTCAGGGGTCTCTGGAAACACCATATATTTT. The full variable domain, in which reference TRBV19 and TRBJ1-3 provide the parts outside the CDR3, is DGGITQSPKYLFRKEGQNVTLSCEQNLNHDAMYWYRQDPGQGLRLIYYSQIVNDFQKGDIAEGYSVSREKKESFPLTVTSAQKNPTAFYLCASSISGVSGNTIYFGEGSWLTVV.

V usage is TRBV6-1 and J usage is TRBJ2-7, with D hard to call. CDR1 MNHNS and CDR2 SASEGT come from the germline V gene. Trimming stripped 6 bases from V and 0 bases from J, with 6 bases between. This CDR3 region has 12 residues. The CDR3 is CASRSDSYEQYF. The CDR3 DNA reads as TGTGCCAGCAGGAGCGACTCCTACGAGCAGTACTTC.

The chain employs TRBV11-2 and TRBJ2-5; TRBD2 aligns across 12 bases. This CDR3 is built from 15 residues. Germline CDR1 SGHAT, CDR2 FQNNGV. Trimming cost V 5 bases and J 4 bases; bases outside gene matches: 5. In nucleotides, the CDR3 is TGTGCCAGCAGCCCCGGACTAGCGGGACGAGAGACCCAGTACTTC. It translates to CASSPGLAGRETQYF.

This chain connects TRBV2 to TRBJ2-2; 8 bases fit TRBD1. CDR3 length equals 13 residues. Germline V gene lookup returns CDR1 SNHLY and CDR2 FYNNEI. The J segment lost 4 bases and the V segment lost 8 bases, leaving 3 bases of the junction unmatched. CDR3 coding DNA: TGTGCCAGCCGGACAGGGAGCACCGGGGAGCTGTTTTTT. Its protein product is CASRTGSTGELFF.

The chain links TRBV5-4 to TRBJ2-3; D is unresolved. Germline V gives CDR1 SGHNT, CDR2 YYREEE (reference sequence). The CDR3 spans 13 residues. With 2 bases removed from V and 3 bases from J, the gap between germline ends came to 7 bases. The CDR3 region is CASSFETTDTQYF. CDR3 sequence (DNA): TGTGCCAGCAGCTTCGAAACAACAGATACGCAGTATTTT.

The chain recombines TRBV6-5 with TRBJ2-5; TRBD2 is a possible D gene (6 bases). The tail of the sequence fits TRBJ2-7 better, so the J call may be wrong. The CDR3 length is 14 residues. CDR1 is MNHEY and CDR2 is SVGAGI in the germline V gene. The CDR3 spells CASSYSTRMSEQYF. The CDR3 DNA reads as TGTGCCAGCAGTTACTCGACTAGGATGAGCGAGCAGTACTTC.

V gene TRBV2 combines with J gene TRBJ1-6; 9 positions agree with TRBD1. This CDR3 is built from 14 residues. Germline V gene sequence: CDR1 SNHLY, CDR2 FYNNEI. V shed 6 bases and J 8 bases; nucleotides not matched to a gene: 5. The CDR3 nucleotides are TGTGCCAGCAGGGGGACAGGGCGGGATTCACCCCTCCACTTT. Protein product: CASRGTGRDSPLHF.

CDR3 bases: TGTGCCAGCAGCTTAGGACTAGCGGGGGGAGAGACCCAGTACTTC. Translation gives CASSLGLAGGETQYF. This sequence joins TRBV7-3 and TRBJ2-5; 14 bases are a match to TRBD2. J lost 4 bases, V lost 2 bases, and 0 bases had no gene match. The CDR3 length is 15 residues. In germline, CDR1 is SGHTA, CDR2 FQGTGA.

The chain has TRBV27 and TRBJ1-2; D is perhaps TRBD1 (5 bases). The CDR3 contains 15 residues. Trimming cost V 3 bases and J 0 bases, with 11 bases left between them. Germline CDR1 MNHEY, CDR2 SMNVEV (reference sequence). DNA of the CDR3: TGTGCCAGCAGTTTGATGGGGGGAGCTAACTATGGCTACACCTTC. It is translated as CASSLMGGANYGYTF.

The chain combines TRBV18 with TRBJ1-1, with 8 bases that match TRBD1. The CDR3 is 13 residues long. Germline-derived CDR1 and CDR2 are KGHSH and LQKENI. V lost 3 bases and J lost 11; bases outside the gene matches: 8. CDR3: CASSPDRERWAFF. Here the CDR3 DNA reads TGTGCCAGCTCACCGGACAGGGAAAGGTGGGCTTTCTTT.

Only one count was recorded for this clone. The V and J genes are TRBV7-9 and TRBJ2-1; the D gene is possibly TRBD2 (5 bases). CDR3 length: 12 amino acids. V lost 7 bases to trimming and J lost 7 bases, with 11 bases between them. CDR1 and CDR2 from the germline V gene are SEHNR and FQNEAQ (reference sequence). In DNA form, the CDR3 reads TGTGCCAGCACCCAGACGGGAAATGAGCAGTTCTTC. This encodes CASTQTGNEQFF. Complete variable domain (other parts from reference TRBV7-9 and TRBJ2-1): DTGVSQNPRHKITKRGQNVTFRCDPISEHNRLYWYRQTLGQGPEFLTYFQNEAQLEKSRLLSDRFSAERPKGSFSTLEIQRTEQGDSAMYLCASTQTGNEQFFGPGTRLTVL.

The chain couples TRBV5-1 to TRBJ2-5, with D maybe TRBD2 (5 bases). V dropped 4 bases and J dropped 4 bases, with 14 bases sitting between them. Germline loops: CDR1 SGHRS, CDR2 YFSETQ. This CDR3 comprises 14 residues. Here the CDR3 reads CASSPAVGGETQYF. The CDR3 DNA follows: TGCGCCAGCAGCCCGGCCGTCGGAGGAGAGACCCAGTACTTC. Drawing the rest from reference TRBV5-1 and TRBJ2-5, the complete variable domain is KAGVTQTPRYLIKTRGQQVTLSCSPISGHRSVSWYQQTPGQGLQFLFEYFSETQRNKGNFPGRFSGRQFSNSRSEMNVSTLELGDSALYLCASSPAVGGETQYFGPGTRLLVL.

This clone was seen more than once but under ten times. The CDR3 loop is CASSQDEGAGDTQYF. CDR3 nucleotide sequence: TGCGCCAGCAGCCAAGATGAGGGGGCCGGAGATACGCAGTATTTT. The chain uses TRBV4-3 and TRBJ2-3; TRBD1 aligns across 7 bases. This CDR3 has 15 amino acids. J lost 5 bases, V lost 0 bases, and 5 bases had no gene match. CDR1 is LGHNA and CDR2 is YSLEER in the germline V gene.

As regards this clone: This sample includes further DNA sequences coding for the same CDR3. J is TRBJ1-1 and V is TRBV6-6, with D possibly TRBD1 on 5 matching bases. This CDR3 spans 14 amino acids. Trimming removed 4 bases from V and 1 base from J, with 10 bases in between. Germline V CDR1 and CDR2: MNHNY, SVGAGI (reference sequence). This CDR3 reads CASSFGQGNTEAFF. In nucleotides, the CDR3 is TGTGCCAGCAGTTTCGGACAAGGGAACACTGAAGCTTTCTTT.

This rearrangement joins TRBV19 to TRBJ2-2; possibly TRBD2 for D (5 bases). Trimming took off 6 bases at V and 0 bases at J, with 17 bases between the two ends. Germline assignment: CDR1 LNHDA and CDR2 SQIVND (reference sequence). The length of the CDR3 is 17 residues. CDR3 residues: CASSRRGRTPNTGELFF. CDR3 nucleotides: TGTGCCAGTAGCCGAAGAGGGAGAACCCCGAACACCGGGGAGCTGTTTTTT. The whole variable domain, filled in from reference TRBV19 and TRBJ2-2, reads DGGITQSPKYLFRKEGQNVTLSCEQNLNHDAMYWYRQDPGQGLRLIYYSQIVNDFQKGDIAEGYSVSREKKESFPLTVTSAQKNPTAFYLCASSRRGRTPNTGELFFGEGSRLTVL.

In its sample, this clone was seen a few times. The CDR3 region has the DNA TGTGCCAGCAGCGATACTAGCGGGGGTTACAATGAGCAGTTCTTC. Translating it yields CASSDTSGGYNEQFF. The V and J genes are TRBV2 and TRBJ2-1; 11 bases are a match to TRBD2. Looked up from germline, CDR1 is SNHLY and CDR2 is FYNNEI. This CDR3 is 15 amino acids long. The V gene end was trimmed by 6 bases and the J gene end by 4 bases; junction bases not matched to a gene: 5.

The J gene is TRBJ2-7, the V gene TRBV10-3; the D is unclear. V lost 3 bases to trimming and J lost 6 bases, with 6 bases between them. CDR1 is ENHRY and CDR2 is SYGVKD in the germline V gene. The CDR3 spans 11 residues. The CDR3 spells CAISDPREQYF. For the CDR3, the DNA is TGTGCCATCAGTGATCCTCGCGAGCAGTACTTC.

The gene calls are TRBV6-5 and TRBJ2-1, with TRBD1 identical over 9 bases. V shed 5 bases and J 6 bases; nucleotides not matched to a gene: 8. The germline V gene has CDR1 MNHEY and CDR2 SVGAGI. This CDR3 contains 15 residues. CDR3: CASSAPGQGINEQFF. The CDR3 DNA follows: TGTGCCAGCAGTGCACCGGGACAGGGTATCAATGAGCAGTTCTTC.

The chain is built from TRBV5-6 and TRBJ2-3; D remains ambiguous. CDR3 size: 15 residues. CDR1 is SGHDT and CDR2 is YYEEEE in the germline V gene. V dropped 0 bases and J dropped 0 bases, with 8 bases sitting between them. In nucleotides, the CDR3 is TGTGCCAGCAGCTTGGGCCTGCTAAGCACAGATACGCAGTATTTT. It encodes CASSLGLLSTDTQYF.

The sample holds a few counts of this clone. The chain employs TRBV19 and TRBJ2-7; 10 nucleotides align to TRBD2. Germline V CDR1 and CDR2: LNHDA, SQIVND (reference sequence). The V gene end was trimmed by 5 bases and the J gene end by 5 bases; junction bases not matched to a gene: 6. CDR3 length equals 14 residues. CDR3 in amino acids: CASSSSGSAHEQYF. The CDR3, as DNA: TGTGCCAGTAGTTCTAGCGGGAGTGCCCACGAGCAGTACTTC. Supplemented by reference TRBV19 and TRBJ2-7, the full variable domain reads DGGITQSPKYLFRKEGQNVTLSCEQNLNHDAMYWYRQDPGQGLRLIYYSQIVNDFQKGDIAEGYSVSREKKESFPLTVTSAQKNPTAFYLCASSSSGSAHEQYFGPGTRLTVT.

This chain uses TRBV2 with TRBJ2-1, with 8 bases aligning to TRBD2. V dropped 7 bases and J dropped 8; count of bases not matched to a gene: 13. The CDR3 sequence is 15 residues long. Germline V gene data show CDR1 as SNHLY and CDR2 as FYNNEI. The CDR3 loop reads CASMRGGGTLDEQFF. CDR3 coding DNA: TGTGCCAGCATGAGGGGCGGGGGGACTTTGGATGAGCAGTTCTTC.

The chain uses TRBV7-7 and TRBJ2-1, with 13 bases fitting TRBD2. Germline V lookup: CDR1 SSHAT, CDR2 FNYEAQ (reference sequence). With 5 bases clipped from V and 2 bases from J, the junction kept 9 bases outside the gene matches. This CDR3 is built from 18 residues. CDR3 DNA sequence: TGTGCCAGCAGCCAGGGACTAGCGGGGCTCGGGCCCTACAATGAGCAGTTCTTC. It is translated as CASSQGLAGLGPYNEQFF.